This TCR beta chain appears in the sequencing data of a study of T-cell memory formation after mild COVID-19. Study summary: TCR clusters were largely donor specific.

Using constant-segment primers, 5'RACE produced TCR alpha and TCR beta cDNA libraries carrying sample barcodes and UMIs. TCRdb re-called the 5' RACE reads through MiXCR, storing one row per CDR3 protein. The profile covers some 350,000 distinct CDR3 sequences, with 10% to 15% appearing a single time and about 22% taken by the ten largest. The CDR3 has 15 residues. With 5 bases removed from V and 1 base from J, the gap between germline ends came to 14 bases. Germline assignment: CDR1 LNHNV and CDR2 YYDKDF (reference sequence). Sequencing was carried out using PBMCs or a T cell subset sorted from them (not recorded which). The rearrangement links TRBV15 to TRBJ1-1, with D tentatively TRBD1 (6 bases). This sequence was found in a young man who had mild COVID-19 (a few samples of this study predate the infection). Cell type and time point are not known. As DNA, the CDR3 is TGTGCCACCAGCCCGGACAGAGCTTCGAACACTGAAGCTTTCTTT. It specifies CATSPDRASNTEAFF.